The clone carrying this T cell receptor beta chain has a single count. V was shortened by 1 base and J by 5 bases, with 12 bases between the two germline ends. CDR1 is LNHDA, CDR2 SQIVND, per germline (reference sequence). The CDR3 runs 14 residues. The data were taken from a study of shared clonotypes between healthy human individuals. Researchers ran the assay at a deep level. Here immunoSEQ multiplex PCR was the method, and the copy in TCRdb shows in-frame clones only, minus some. Of under 1,100,000 clones listed, 65% to 75% are singletons. The source is a man younger than 35 in good health. Sequenced sample: memory CD4+ T cells sorted from blood. The subset is: CD45RA-negative fraction. The V and J genes are TRBV19 and TRBJ2-7, with D perhaps TRBD2 (5 bases). The CDR3 reads CASSIGGIQHEQYF. Here the CDR3 DNA reads TGTGCCAGTAGTATAGGAGGGATCCAACACGAGCAGTACTTC.